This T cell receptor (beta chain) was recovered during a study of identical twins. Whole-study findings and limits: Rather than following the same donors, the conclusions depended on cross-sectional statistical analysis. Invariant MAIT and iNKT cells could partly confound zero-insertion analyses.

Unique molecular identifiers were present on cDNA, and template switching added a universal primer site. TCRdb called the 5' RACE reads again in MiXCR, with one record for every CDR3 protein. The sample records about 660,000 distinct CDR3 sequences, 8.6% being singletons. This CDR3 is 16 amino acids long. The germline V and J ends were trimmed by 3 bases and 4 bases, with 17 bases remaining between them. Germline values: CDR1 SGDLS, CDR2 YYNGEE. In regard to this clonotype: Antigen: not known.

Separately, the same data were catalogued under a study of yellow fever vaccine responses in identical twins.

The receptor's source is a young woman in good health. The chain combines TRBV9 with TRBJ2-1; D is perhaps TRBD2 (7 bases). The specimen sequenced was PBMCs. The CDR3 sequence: CASSGIGGGSYNEQFF. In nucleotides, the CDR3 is TGTGCCAGCAGCGGGATAGGGGGGGGCTCTTACAATGAGCAGTTCTTC.